Shown below are 17 T cell receptor beta chains from a single sample sequenced in a study of T cell responses to AZD1222 COVID-19 vaccine. TCRdb keeps only in-frame clones here, not all; method: immunoSEQ multiplex PCR. The profile shows approximately 260,000 clones, more than 85% of them singletons. The source material was peripheral blood, sampled on day 0 of AZD1222 vaccination. The receptors derive from an adult in good health.

This sequence joins TRBV27 and TRBJ1-2; 9 bases map to TRBD1. Germline V lookup: CDR1 MNHEY, CDR2 SMNVEV (reference sequence). The ends lost 4 bases at V and 5 bases at J; junction bases unmatched: 2. The CDR3 spans 13 residues. The CDR3 bases are TGTGCCAGCAGTTCGACAGGGGGGTATGGCTACACCTTC. Translating gives CASSSTGGYGYTF.

The CDR3 loop is CASSRTGNTEAFF. The CDR3 DNA reads as TGTGCCAGCAGCCGGACAGGGAACACTGAAGCTTTCTTT. The rearrangement uses TRBV12-3 or TRBV12-4 and TRBJ1-1; 7 bases align to TRBD1. The CDR3 is made up of 13 amino acids. V shed 6 bases and J 1 base; nucleotides not matched to a gene: 2.

This CDR3 reads CAITRTGTGDYNEQFF. CDR3 DNA sequence: TGTGCCATCACGAGAACCGGGACAGGGGACTACAATGAGCAGTTCTTC. The chain employs TRBV10-3 and TRBJ2-1; 10 bases match TRBD1. The CDR3 length is 16 residues. J gave up 3 bases and V 7 bases, and 9 bases lay outside the gene matches. CDR1 and CDR2 (germline): ENHRY, SYGVKD.

This clone came up once. The chain has TRBV27 and TRBJ2-3, with D uncertain. Per germline, CDR1 MNHEY and CDR2 SMNVEV (reference sequence). The CDR3 runs 13 residues. V was trimmed by 0 bases and J by 3 bases, leaving 4 bases between them. In DNA form, the CDR3 reads TGTGCCAGCAGTTTATCAGTTACAGATACGCAGTATTTT. Translation gives CASSLSVTDTQYF.

The rearrangement links TRBV5-1 to TRBJ1-2; D is unclear. This CDR3 is 14 amino acids long. Trimming left V 4 bases short and J 0 bases short, with 10 bases between. Germline V gene lookup returns CDR1 SGHRS and CDR2 YFSETQ. CDR3 in amino acids: CASSEGVANYGYTF. The CDR3 DNA reads TGCGCCAGCAGCGAGGGAGTAGCTAACTATGGCTACACCTTC.

The chain uses TRBV3-1 (or the pseudogene TRBV3-2) and TRBJ1-1; D is perhaps TRBD1 (5 bases). The CDR3 is made up of 14 amino acids. CDR1 LGHDT and CDR2 YNNKEL come from the germline V gene (reference sequence). Deletions cut 4 bases from V and 5 bases from J, with 14 bases between. In nucleotides, the CDR3 is TGTGCCAGCAGCCTTGGGGGGAAGGGAACTGAAGCTTTCTTT. Translating gives CASSLGGKGTEAFF.

The gene calls are TRBV28 and TRBJ1-1, with D possibly matching TRBD1 (5 bases). With 2 bases removed from V and 1 base from J, the gap between germline ends came to 8 bases. Per the germline V gene, CDR1 is MDHEN and CDR2 is SYDVKM. The CDR3 runs 14 residues. The CDR3 sequence is CASSLGGGNTEAFF. In DNA, the CDR3 is TGTGCCAGCAGTTTAGGGGGTGGGAACACTGAAGCTTTCTTT.

The chain recombines TRBV3-1 (or the pseudogene TRBV3-2) with TRBJ2-5, with 13 bases matching TRBD2. This CDR3 region has 16 residues. Trimming took 3 bases from V and 7 from J; bases not matched to a gene: 8. CDR1 and CDR2 (germline): LGHDT, YNNKEL (reference sequence). Here the CDR3 reads CASSQAGTSGTGTQYF. The CDR3 DNA reads as TGTGCCAGCAGCCAGGCTGGGACTAGCGGGACGGGGACCCAGTACTTC.

This chain connects TRBV10-2 to TRBJ2-7, with D perhaps being TRBD1 or TRBD2 (5 bases each). This CDR3 contains 13 residues. Looked up from germline, CDR1 is WSHSY and CDR2 is SAAADI. Trimming took 7 bases from V and 6 from J, leaving 16 bases between them. CDR3 DNA: TGCGCCAGCACCCGGGGCAGGGTAGGCGAGCAGTACTTC. Translation gives CASTRGRVGEQYF.

The chain joins TRBV6-5 to TRBJ1-1; D gene uncertain. Between the trimmed V and J ends, which lost 7 bases and 0 bases, there was a span of 9 bases. The length of the CDR3 is 13 residues. Germline CDR1 reads MNHEY; CDR2 reads SVGAGI. The DNA of the CDR3 is TGTGCCAGCACAGAGGATATGAACACTGAAGCTTTCTTT. The encoded protein is CASTEDMNTEAFF.

This sequence joins TRBV12-3 or TRBV12-4 and TRBJ2-2; D is unclear. V dropped 5 bases and J dropped 2 bases, with 6 bases sitting between them. CDR3 length: 13 residues. The CDR3 reads CASSMSNTGELFF. The CDR3 DNA reads TGTGCCAGCAGTATGTCCAACACCGGGGAGCTGTTTTTT.

The V gene is TRBV5-1, the J gene TRBJ1-4; D gene uncertain. The germline V and J ends were trimmed by 0 bases and 8 bases, with 14 bases remaining between them. Germline CDR1 and CDR2: SGHRS and YFSETQ. The CDR3 totals 15 residues. CDR3 protein: CASSLAADLREKLFF. The CDR3 DNA is TGCGCCAGCAGCTTGGCCGCAGACCTTCGGGAAAAACTGTTTTTT.

The gene calls are TRBV2 and TRBJ1-5; D is unresolved. Trimming pared 6 bases from V and 6 bases from J, leaving 12 bases between. Germline V gene data show CDR1 as SNHLY and CDR2 as FYNNEI. The CDR3 is made up of 13 amino acids. CDR3 in amino acids: CASRFLLIQPQHF. Here the CDR3 DNA reads TGTGCCAGCAGATTCCTACTCATTCAGCCCCAGCATTTT. Full variable domain (outside the CDR3, taken from reference TRBV2 and TRBJ1-5): EPEVTQTPSHQVTQMGQEVILRCVPISNHLYFYWYRQILGQKVEFLVSFYNNEISEKSEIFDDQFSVERPDGSNFTLKIRSTKLEDSAMYFCASRFLLIQPQHFGDGTRLSIL.

The genes are TRBV9 and TRBJ2-2, with TRBD2 as a possible D gene (5 bases). Trimming removed 4 bases from V and 11 bases from J, with 18 bases in between. In germline, CDR1 is SGDLS, CDR2 YYNGEE. This CDR3 region has 14 residues. Here the CDR3 reads CASSPEGRASELFF. The CDR3 DNA reads as TGTGCCAGCAGCCCAGAGGGAAGGGCATCAGAGCTGTTTTTT.

As DNA, the CDR3 is TGCGCCAGCAGCGACGGGACAGGGATGTACAATGAGCAGTTCTTC. Residues: CASSDGTGMYNEQFF. The rearrangement links TRBV5-1 to TRBJ2-1; 9 nucleotides line up with TRBD1. CDR1 and CDR2 from the germline V gene are SGHRS and YFSETQ. V gave up 4 bases and J gave up 4 bases; unmatched junction bases: 6. The CDR3 length is 15 residues.

V is TRBV19 and J is TRBJ1-2; 7 positions agree with TRBD1. Germline CDR1 reads LNHDA; CDR2 reads SQIVND (reference sequence). J gave up 4 bases and V 10 bases, and 3 bases lay outside the gene matches. CDR3 length equals 11 residues. CDR3 sequence (DNA): TGTGCCACTACAGGGGCCTATGGCTACACCTTC. Protein sequence: CATTGAYGYTF.

The chain employs TRBV5-4 and TRBJ1-1; 10 bases align to TRBD1. With V trimmed by 3 bases and J by 4 bases, 12 bases remained unmatched. There are 17 residues in the CDR3. Germline V gives CDR1 SGHNT, CDR2 YYREEE (reference sequence). CDR3 sequence: CASSSRTGGARGTEAFF. CDR3 DNA: TGTGCCAGCAGCTCCCGGACAGGGGGGGCTAGAGGCACTGAAGCTTTCTTT. Full variable domain (remainder filled in from reference TRBV5-4 and TRBJ1-1): ETGVTQSPTHLIKTRGQQVTLRCSSQSGHNTVSWYQQALGQGPQFIFQYYREEENGRGNFPPRFSGLQFPNYSSELNVNALELDDSALYLCASSSRTGGARGTEAFFGQGTRLTVV.